This is a list of T cell receptor beta chains from one sample in a study of cytomegalovirus exposure and HLA in healthy donors. The table came from immunoSEQ multiplex PCR; TCRdb's copy has only in-frame clones and leaves some out. The data contain about 160,000 clones, approximately 79% of them seen just once; the ten biggest clones take up around 0.98%. The sequencing sample was made of PBMCs. These receptors were obtained from a woman aged 50 to 60 in good health and CMV-seropositive. Both conserved end residues are part of each CDR3. The D gene is left open where the match is weak. Clone size is not always given. Where it is, it says once, few, many or a class for expanded clones.

V,size,D,J,CDR3,DNA
TRBV6-6,few,TRBD1,TRBJ1-1,CASSRGLAATEAFF,TGTGCCAGCAGCAGGGGGCTAGCGGCCACTGAAGCTTTCTTT
TRBV5-8,NA,NA,TRBJ2-7,CASSGSGSLSYEQYF,TGTGCCAGCAGCGGGAGTGGGTCGCTGTCCTACGAGCAGTACTTC
TRBV5-6,once,TRBD1,TRBJ1-6,CASSEGQGDSPLHF,TGTGCCAGCAGCGAGGGACAGGGGGACTCACCCCTCCACTTT
TRBV6-1,NA,NA,TRBJ1-1,CASSEQGFEAFF,TGTGCCAGCAGTGAACAGGGTTTCGAAGCTTTCTTT
TRBV28,once,NA,TRBJ1-5,CASSNPQKGQPQHF,TGTGCCAGCAGTAACCCCCAGAAGGGGCAGCCCCAGCATTTT
TRBV5-1,few,TRBD1,TRBJ2-2,CASSFRDGTVANTGELFF,TGCGCCAGCAGCTTTAGGGACGGGACAGTTGCGAACACCGGGGAGCTGTTTTTT
TRBV28,NA,TRBD1,TRBJ1-1,CASSLSPGQGAAEAFF,TGTGCCAGCAGTTTGTCCCCGGGACAGGGGGCCGCTGAAGCTTTCTTT
TRBV9,NA,TRBD1,TRBJ2-7,CASSGEPGTGKAYEQYF,TGTGCCAGCAGCGGAGAACCCGGGACAGGGAAAGCCTACGAGCAGTACTTC
TRBV15,NA,NA,TRBJ2-1,CATSRDGSGVVNEQFF,TGTGCCACCAGCAGAGATGGTTCCGGGGTTGTGAATGAGCAGTTCTTC
TRBV6-1,NA,NA,TRBJ1-1,CASSESAGRAEAFF,TGTGCCAGCAGTGAATCGGCAGGGCGCGCTGAAGCTTTCTTT
TRBV7-9,few,TRBD1,TRBJ1-2,CASSTQGTVYGYTF,TGTGCCAGCAGCACACAAGGGACAGTCTATGGCTACACCTTC
TRBV5-1,once,TRBD2,TRBJ2-7,CASSFSSGGVYEQYF,TGCGCCAGCAGCTTTTCTAGCGGGGGTGTCTACGAGCAGTACTTC
TRBV30,NA,NA,TRBJ1-6,CAWSVPPGMHSPLHF,TGTGCCTGGAGTGTACCACCGGGGATGCATTCACCCCTCCACTTT
TRBV2,NA,TRBD2,TRBJ2-3,CASSGVAGGFTDTQYF,TGTGCCAGCAGTGGCGTAGCGGGAGGGTTCACAGATACGCAGTATTTT
TRBV5-6,NA,TRBD1,TRBJ1-4,CASSLGQGAIPGKKLFF,TGTGCCAGCAGCTTGGGACAGGGGGCCATCCCTGGGAAAAAACTGTTTTTT
TRBV6-1,few,NA,TRBJ2-1,CASTREDYNEQFF,TGTGCCAGCACCAGGGAGGACTACAATGAGCAGTTCTTC
TRBV6-5,NA,NA,TRBJ2-2,CASTRPVTGELFF,TGTGCCAGCACCCGCCCAGTGACCGGGGAGCTGTTTTTT
TRBV28,NA,NA,TRBJ2-1,CASSLGGRGGDEQFF,TGTGCCAGCAGTTTGGGTGGCAGGGGAGGGGATGAGCAGTTCTTC
TRBV29-1,NA,TRBD1,TRBJ1-1,CSANGQGANTEAFF,TGCAGCGCCAACGGACAGGGGGCGAACACTGAAGCTTTCTTT
TRBV28,few,NA,TRBJ1-3,CATNSQAAGRNTIYF,TGTGCCACCAACTCCCAGGCGGCGGGGCGAAACACCATATATTTT
TRBV7-6,NA,NA,TRBJ2-5,CASSLARMSQETQYF,TGTGCCAGCAGCTTAGCGAGGATGAGCCAAGAGACCCAGTACTTC
TRBV7-2,NA,NA,TRBJ1-5,CASSSGGVSNQPQHF,TGTGCCAGCAGCTCCGGGGGGGTCTCAAATCAGCCCCAGCATTTT
TRBV28,few,NA,TRBJ2-5,CASSFNPIRVRETQYF,TGTGCCAGCAGTTTCAATCCAATCAGGGTGCGGGAGACCCAGTACTTC
TRBV13,NA,NA,TRBJ1-1,CASSLHRGSEAFF,TGTGCCAGCAGCCTCCATAGGGGCTCTGAAGCTTTCTTT
TRBV25-1,few,NA,TRBJ2-5,CASSLQGPQETQYF,TGTGCCAGCAGTCTACAGGGCCCTCAAGAGACCCAGTACTTC
TRBV4-3,few,NA,TRBJ2-7,CASSQDSQGGLFEQYF,TGCGCCAGCAGCCAAGACTCGCAGGGGGGCCTTTTCGAGCAGTACTTC
TRBV25-1,NA,NA,TRBJ1-1,CASSDGDRETEAFF,TGTGCCAGCAGTGATGGGGATAGGGAGACTGAAGCTTTCTTT
TRBV14,NA,TRBD1,TRBJ1-3,CASSQVGGILGGNTIYF,TGTGCCAGCAGCCAAGTAGGGGGCATTTTGGGAGGAAACACCATATATTTT
TRBV27,few,NA,TRBJ1-5,CAISTLTPGTSNQPQHF,TGTGCCATCTCAACTTTAACTCCGGGAACAAGCAATCAGCCCCAGCATTTT